This TCR beta chain was identified during a study of T cells in Graves' hyperthyroidism and ophthalmopathy. This clonotype was detected ten times or more. Antigen specificity is unknown. RNA transcripts gave rise to amplified TCR beta CDR3 regions. In the first-round RT-PCR of the TCR CDR3, the HTBI primer set was used. In TCRdb, the multiplex PCR reads were re-called with MiXCR into one record per CDR3 protein. This table has about 360,000 distinct CDR3 sequences, roughly 13% appearing once. Overall study results and limits: The model made its ophthalmopathy prediction, and onset followed a median about 6.8 months later.

Patients aged 18 to 65 had newly diagnosed hyperthyroidism lasting under 2 months. Patients were excluded because of uncontrolled infection, other autoimmune disease, pregnancy or lactation. The V and J ends lost 3 bases and 3 bases, in that order; junction bases with no gene match: 4. Germline V gene lookup returns CDR1 DFQATT and CDR2 SNEGSKA (reference sequence). The CDR3 consists of 14 residues. This receptor was obtained from a woman younger than 35 with Graves' hyperthyroidism. The source material was blood. The chain combines TRBV20-1 with TRBJ1-5; 8 bases map to TRBD1. The CDR3 DNA follows: TGCAGTGCTAGTCGGGACAGGCTCAATCAGCCCCAGCATTTT. It translates to CSASRDRLNQPQHF.